The subject of this entry is one T cell receptor beta chain. Its antigen is unknown. Per germline, CDR1 SGHNT and CDR2 YYREEE (reference sequence). Losses at the gene ends were 4 bases for V and 15 bases for J; bases not matched to a gene: 5. The CDR3 is made up of 13 amino acids. This record comes from a study of cytomegalovirus exposure and HLA in healthy donors. General study findings and limits: In a later analysis, HLA-associated TCR beta chains were more clonally expanded than equally common others. Per published accounts, TCR beta sequences correctly predicted the HLA-A and HLA-B alleles of most subjects. High specificity and sensitivity for cytomegalovirus status were reported for the classifier. Some public TCRs appeared in many individuals, while most sequences were rare.

The PCR made use of 60 Vbeta and 13 Jbeta primers. This table comes from immunoSEQ multiplex PCR, and its TCRdb copy is limited to in-frame clones, with some not included. Of about 150,000 clones listed, about 74% are singletons. The specimen was PBMCs. The receptor was isolated from a woman between 35 and 50 years old in good health and CMV-seronegative. The chain is built from TRBV5-4 and TRBJ2-1; 15 nucleotides match TRBD2. DNA of the CDR3: TGTGCCAGCAGCGGCCCGGGACTAGCGGGGGGGTTCTTC. Its protein is CASSGPGLAGGFF.